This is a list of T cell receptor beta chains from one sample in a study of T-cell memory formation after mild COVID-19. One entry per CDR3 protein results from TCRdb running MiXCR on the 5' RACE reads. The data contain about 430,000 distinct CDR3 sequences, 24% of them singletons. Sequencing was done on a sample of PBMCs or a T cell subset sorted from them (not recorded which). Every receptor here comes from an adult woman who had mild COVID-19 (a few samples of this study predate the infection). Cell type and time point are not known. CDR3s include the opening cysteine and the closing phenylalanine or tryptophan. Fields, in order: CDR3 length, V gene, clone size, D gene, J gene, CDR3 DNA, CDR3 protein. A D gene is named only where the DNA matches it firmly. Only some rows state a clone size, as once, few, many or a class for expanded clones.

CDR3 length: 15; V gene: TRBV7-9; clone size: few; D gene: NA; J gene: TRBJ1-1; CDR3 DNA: TGTGCCAGCAGCCCGAAGACAGACGTGAACACTGAAGCTTTCTTT; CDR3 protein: CASSPKTDVNTEAFF
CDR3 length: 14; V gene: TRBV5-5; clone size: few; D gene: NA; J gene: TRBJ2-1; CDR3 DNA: TGTGCCAGCAGCACCGGTACTAGTATCGCCGAGCAGTTCTTC; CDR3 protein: CASSTGTSIAEQFF
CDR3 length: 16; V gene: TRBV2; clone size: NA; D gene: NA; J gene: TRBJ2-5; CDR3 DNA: TGTGCCAGCAGTGATAACGAGTGGGGAGCAAGGGAGACCCAGTACTTC; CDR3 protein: CASSDNEWGARETQYF
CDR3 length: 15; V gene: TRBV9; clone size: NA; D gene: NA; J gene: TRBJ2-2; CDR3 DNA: TGTGCCAGCAGCGTAGGGTCAGGGAACACCGGGGAGCTGTTTTTT; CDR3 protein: CASSVGSGNTGELFF
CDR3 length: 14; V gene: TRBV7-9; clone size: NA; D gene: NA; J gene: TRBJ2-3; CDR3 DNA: TGTGCCAGCAGCTTAAGCCGGCGCACAGATACGCAGTATTTT; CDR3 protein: CASSLSRRTDTQYF
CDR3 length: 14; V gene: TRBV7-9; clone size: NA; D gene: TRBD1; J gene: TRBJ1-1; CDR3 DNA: TGTGCCAGCAGCTCAAGACAGGGGACCACTGAAGCTTTCTTT; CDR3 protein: CASSSRQGTTEAFF
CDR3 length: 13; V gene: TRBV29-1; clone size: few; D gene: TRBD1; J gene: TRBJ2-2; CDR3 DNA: TGCAGCGTTGACTACAGGGGCACCGGGGAGCTGTTTTTT; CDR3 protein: CSVDYRGTGELFF
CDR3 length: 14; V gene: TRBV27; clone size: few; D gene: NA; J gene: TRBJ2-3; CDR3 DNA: TGTGCCAGCAGTCCTGCTCCTGGGGGCGATACGCAGTATTTT; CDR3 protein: CASSPAPGGDTQYF
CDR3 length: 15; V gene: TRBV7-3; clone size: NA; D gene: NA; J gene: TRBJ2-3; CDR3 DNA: TGTGCCAGCAGCCGGATGGGACTGCTCACAGATACGCAGTATTTT; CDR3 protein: CASSRMGLLTDTQYF
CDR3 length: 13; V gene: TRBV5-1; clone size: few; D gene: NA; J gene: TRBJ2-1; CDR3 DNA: TGCGCCAGCAGCTTGCGCCACGACAATGAGCAGTTCTTC; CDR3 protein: CASSLRHDNEQFF
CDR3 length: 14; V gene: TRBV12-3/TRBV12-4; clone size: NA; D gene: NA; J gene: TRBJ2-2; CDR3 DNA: TGTGCCAGCAGTTTGCCCTTTAGAACCGGGGAGCTGTTTTTT; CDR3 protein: CASSLPFRTGELFF
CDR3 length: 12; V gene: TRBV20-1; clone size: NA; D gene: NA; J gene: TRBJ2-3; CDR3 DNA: TGCAGTGCTAGTTGGGTCCAAAATACGCAGTATTTT; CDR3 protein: CSASWVQNTQYF
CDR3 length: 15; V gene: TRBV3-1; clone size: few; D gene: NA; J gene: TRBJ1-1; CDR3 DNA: TGTGCCAGCAGCCGACCTGGCAGGATGAACACTGAAGCTTTCTTT; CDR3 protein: CASSRPGRMNTEAFF
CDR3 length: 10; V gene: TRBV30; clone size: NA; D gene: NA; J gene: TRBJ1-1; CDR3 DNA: TGTGGAGCTAAAAACACTGAAGCTTTCTTT; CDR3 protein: CGAKNTEAFF
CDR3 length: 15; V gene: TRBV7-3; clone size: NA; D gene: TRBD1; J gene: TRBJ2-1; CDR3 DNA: TGTGCCAGCGCGACCGGACAGGGGTATTACAATGAGCAGTTCTTC; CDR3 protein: CASATGQGYYNEQFF
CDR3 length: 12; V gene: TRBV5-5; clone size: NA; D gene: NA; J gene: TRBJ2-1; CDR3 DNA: TGTGCCAGCAGCTTCTTTAGCCGTGAGCAGTTCTTC; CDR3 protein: CASSFFSREQFF
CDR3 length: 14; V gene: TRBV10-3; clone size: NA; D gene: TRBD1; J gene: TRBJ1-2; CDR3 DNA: TGTGCCATCAGTCCGGACAGGGATGCCTATGGCTACACCTTC; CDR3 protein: CAISPDRDAYGYTF
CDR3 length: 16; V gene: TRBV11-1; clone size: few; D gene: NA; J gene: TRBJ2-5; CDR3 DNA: TGTGCCAGCAGGGCGGACAGAAAGAGGGACCAAGAGACCCAGTACTTC; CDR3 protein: CASRADRKRDQETQYF
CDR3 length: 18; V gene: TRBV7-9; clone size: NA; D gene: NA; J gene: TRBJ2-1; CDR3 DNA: TGTGCCAGCAGCCCGGAAGCGCTGACTCTCCCCTCCTACAATGAGCAGTTCTTC; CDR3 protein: CASSPEALTLPSYNEQFF
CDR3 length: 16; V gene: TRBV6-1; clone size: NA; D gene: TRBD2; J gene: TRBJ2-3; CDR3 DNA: TGTGCCAGCAGTGAAGCTCACAGCGGGGGGACGGATACGCAGTATTTT; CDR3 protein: CASSEAHSGGTDTQYF
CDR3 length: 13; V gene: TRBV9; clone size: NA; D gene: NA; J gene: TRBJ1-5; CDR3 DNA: TGTGCCAGCAGCGTAGGGGAAAATCAGCCCCAGCATTTT; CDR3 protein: CASSVGENQPQHF
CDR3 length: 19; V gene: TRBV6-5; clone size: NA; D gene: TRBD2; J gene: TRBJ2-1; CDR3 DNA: TGTGCCAGCACTCCCACTAGCGGGCGTCCCCTAAGCTCCTACAATGAGCAGTTCTTC; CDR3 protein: CASTPTSGRPLSSYNEQFF
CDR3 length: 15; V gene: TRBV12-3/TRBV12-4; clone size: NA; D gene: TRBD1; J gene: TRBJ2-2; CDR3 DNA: TGTGCCAGCAGGAGGGGGCGCGGGTTCTCCGGGGAGCTGTTTTTT; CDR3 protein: CASRRGRGFSGELFF
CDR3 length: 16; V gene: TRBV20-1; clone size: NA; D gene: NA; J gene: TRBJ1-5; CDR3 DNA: TGCAGTGCCCCCATGAGAGGGTCCCTGGGCAATCAGCCCCAGCATTTT; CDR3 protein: CSAPMRGSLGNQPQHF
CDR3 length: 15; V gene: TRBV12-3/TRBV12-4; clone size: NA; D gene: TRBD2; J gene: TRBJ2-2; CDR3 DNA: TGTGCCAGCAGTACTAGCGGGAGGAACACCGGGGAGCTGTTTTTT; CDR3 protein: CASSTSGRNTGELFF
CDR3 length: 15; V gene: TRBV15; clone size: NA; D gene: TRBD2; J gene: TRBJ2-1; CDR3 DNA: TGTGCCACCAGCAACTTGGCGGGAGGGCCAAATGAGCAGTTCTTC; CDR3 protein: CATSNLAGGPNEQFF
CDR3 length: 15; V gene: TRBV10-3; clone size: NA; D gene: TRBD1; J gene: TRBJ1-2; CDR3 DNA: TGTGCCATCAGGTTTCCGGGACAGGGGGACTATGGCTACACCTTC; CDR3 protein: CAIRFPGQGDYGYTF
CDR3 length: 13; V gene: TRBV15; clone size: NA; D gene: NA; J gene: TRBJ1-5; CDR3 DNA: TGTGCCACCAGCTCGGACAGTCGACAGCCCCAGCATTTT; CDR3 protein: CATSSDSRQPQHF
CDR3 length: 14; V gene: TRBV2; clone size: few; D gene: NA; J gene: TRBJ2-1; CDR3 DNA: TGTGCCAGCAGACTAACAAGCTCCTACAATGAGCAGTTCTTC; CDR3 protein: CASRLTSSYNEQFF
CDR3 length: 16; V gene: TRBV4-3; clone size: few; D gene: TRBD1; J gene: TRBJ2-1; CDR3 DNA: TGCGCCAGCAGCCGGTACACAGGGGTCTCCTACAATGAGCAGTTCTTC; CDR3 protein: CASSRYTGVSYNEQFF
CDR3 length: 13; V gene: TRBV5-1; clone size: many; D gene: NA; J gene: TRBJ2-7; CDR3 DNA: TGCGCCAGCAGCCAGACGATGGAGCCGGAGCAGTACTTC; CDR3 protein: CASSQTMEPEQYF
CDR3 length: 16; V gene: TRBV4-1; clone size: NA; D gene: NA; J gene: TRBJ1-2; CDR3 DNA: TGCGCCAGCAGCCAAGGGTTGTCAGGGAGCCACTATGGCTACACCTTC; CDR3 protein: CASSQGLSGSHYGYTF
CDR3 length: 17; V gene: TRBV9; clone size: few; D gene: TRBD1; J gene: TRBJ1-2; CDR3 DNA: TGTGCCAGCAGCGTAGCGGGGGATGGGACAGAATTTTATGGCTACACCTTC; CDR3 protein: CASSVAGDGTEFYGYTF
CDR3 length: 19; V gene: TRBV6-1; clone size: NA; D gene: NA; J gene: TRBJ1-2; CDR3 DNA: TGTGCCAGCAGTGAAGCGCTTATACGGGAGTTAAGAGCTAACTATGGCTACACCTTC; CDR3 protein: CASSEALIRELRANYGYTF
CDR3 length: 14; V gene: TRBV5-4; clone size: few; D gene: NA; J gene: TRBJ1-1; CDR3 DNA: TGTGCCAGCAGCTTGCCCCAGGGGACCACTGAAGCTTTCTTT; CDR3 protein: CASSLPQGTTEAFF
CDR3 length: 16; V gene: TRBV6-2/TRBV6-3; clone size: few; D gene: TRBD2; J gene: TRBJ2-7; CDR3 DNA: TGTGCCACTTTTTCCTTGGGAGCGGGACGGGGCTACGAGCAGTACTTC; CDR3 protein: CATFSLGAGRGYEQYF